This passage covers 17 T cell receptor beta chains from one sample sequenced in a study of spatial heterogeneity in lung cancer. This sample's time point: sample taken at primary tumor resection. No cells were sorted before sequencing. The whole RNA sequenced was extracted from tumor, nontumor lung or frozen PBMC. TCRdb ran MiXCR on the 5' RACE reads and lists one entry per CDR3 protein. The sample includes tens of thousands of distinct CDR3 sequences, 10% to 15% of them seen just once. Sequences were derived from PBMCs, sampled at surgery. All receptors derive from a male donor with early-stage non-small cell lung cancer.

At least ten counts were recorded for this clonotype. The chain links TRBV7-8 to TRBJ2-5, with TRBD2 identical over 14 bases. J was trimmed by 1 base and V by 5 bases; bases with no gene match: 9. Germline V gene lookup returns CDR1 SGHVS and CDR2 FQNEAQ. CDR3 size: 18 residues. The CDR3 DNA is TGTGCCAGCAGCCTAGTCGGGACTAGCGGGAGCCTCCAAGAGACCCAGTACTTC. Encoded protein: CASSLVGTSGSLQETQYF.

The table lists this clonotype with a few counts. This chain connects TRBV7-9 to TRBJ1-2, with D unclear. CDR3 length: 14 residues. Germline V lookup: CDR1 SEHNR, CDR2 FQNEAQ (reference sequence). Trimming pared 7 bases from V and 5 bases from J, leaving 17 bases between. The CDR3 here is CASTSLPETYGYTF. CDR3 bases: TGTGCCAGCACCTCACTGCCAGAGACTTATGGCTACACCTTC.

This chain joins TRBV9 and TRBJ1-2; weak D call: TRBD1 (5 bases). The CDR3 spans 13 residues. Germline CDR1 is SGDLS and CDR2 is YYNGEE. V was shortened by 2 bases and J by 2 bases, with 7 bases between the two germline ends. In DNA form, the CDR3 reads TGTGCCAGCAGCGTGACAGAAAACTATGGCTACACCTTC. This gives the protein CASSVTENYGYTF.

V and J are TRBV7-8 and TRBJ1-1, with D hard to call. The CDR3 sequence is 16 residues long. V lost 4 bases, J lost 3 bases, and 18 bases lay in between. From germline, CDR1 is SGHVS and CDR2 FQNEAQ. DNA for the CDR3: TGTGCCAGCAGCTCTCGCCGGTGGGTCATGGACACTGAAGCTTTCTTT. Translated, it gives CASSSRRWVMDTEAFF.

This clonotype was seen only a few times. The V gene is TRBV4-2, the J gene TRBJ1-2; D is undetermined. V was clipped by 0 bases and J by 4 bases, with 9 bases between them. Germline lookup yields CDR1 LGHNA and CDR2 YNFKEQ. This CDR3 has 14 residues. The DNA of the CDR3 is TGTGCCAGCAGCCAAGATCCGACCGTCTATGGCTACACCTTC. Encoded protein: CASSQDPTVYGYTF.

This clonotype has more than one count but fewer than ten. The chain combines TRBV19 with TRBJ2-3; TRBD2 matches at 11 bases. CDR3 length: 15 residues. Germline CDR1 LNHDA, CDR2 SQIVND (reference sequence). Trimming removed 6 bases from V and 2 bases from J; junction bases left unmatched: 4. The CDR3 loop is CASRTSGTFTDTQYF. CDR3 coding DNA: TGTGCCAGTAGGACTAGCGGGACTTTCACAGATACGCAGTATTTT.

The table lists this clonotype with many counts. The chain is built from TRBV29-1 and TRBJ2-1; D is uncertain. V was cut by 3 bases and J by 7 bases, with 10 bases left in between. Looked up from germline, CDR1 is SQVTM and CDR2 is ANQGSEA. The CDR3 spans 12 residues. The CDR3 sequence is CSVEPGVNEQFF. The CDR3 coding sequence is TGCAGCGTTGAGCCAGGAGTTAATGAGCAGTTCTTC.

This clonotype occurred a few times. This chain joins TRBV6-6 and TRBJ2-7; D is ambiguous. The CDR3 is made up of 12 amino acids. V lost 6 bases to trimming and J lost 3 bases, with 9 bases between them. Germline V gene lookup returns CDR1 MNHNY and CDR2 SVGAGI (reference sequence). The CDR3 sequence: CASSRAFYEQYF. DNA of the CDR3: TGTGCCAGCAGCCGGGCTTTCTACGAGCAGTACTTC.

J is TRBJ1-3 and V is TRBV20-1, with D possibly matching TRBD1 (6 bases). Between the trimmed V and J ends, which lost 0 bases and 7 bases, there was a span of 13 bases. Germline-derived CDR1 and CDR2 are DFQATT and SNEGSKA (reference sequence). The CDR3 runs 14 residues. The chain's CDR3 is CSARDPRGLNTIYF. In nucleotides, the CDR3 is TGCAGTGCTAGAGATCCCAGGGGATTGAACACCATATATTTT.

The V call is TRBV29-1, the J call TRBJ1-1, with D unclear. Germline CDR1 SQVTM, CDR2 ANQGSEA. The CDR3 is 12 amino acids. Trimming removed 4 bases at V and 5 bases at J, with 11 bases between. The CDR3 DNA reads TGCAGCGTTGGGACCCTGGGGACTGAAGCTTTCTTT. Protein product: CSVGTLGTEAFF.

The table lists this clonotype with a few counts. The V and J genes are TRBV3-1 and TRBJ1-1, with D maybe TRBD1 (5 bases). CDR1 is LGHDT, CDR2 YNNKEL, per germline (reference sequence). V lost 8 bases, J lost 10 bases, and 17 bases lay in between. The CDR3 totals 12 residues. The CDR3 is CASGSLGDGAFF. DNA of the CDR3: TGTGCCAGCGGCAGTTTAGGGGATGGAGCTTTCTTT. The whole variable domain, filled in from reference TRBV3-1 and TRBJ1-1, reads DTAVSQTPKYLVTQMGNDKSIKCEQNLGHDTMYWYKQDSKKFLKIMFSYNNKELIINETVPNRFSPKSPDKAHLNLHINSLELGDSAVYFCASGSLGDGAFFGQGTRLTVV.

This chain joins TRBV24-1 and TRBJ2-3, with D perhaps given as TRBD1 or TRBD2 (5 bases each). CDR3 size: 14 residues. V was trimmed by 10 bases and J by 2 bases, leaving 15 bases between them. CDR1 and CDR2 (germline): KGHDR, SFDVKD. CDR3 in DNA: TGTGCCACGGGGACCCCAGATATCACAGATACGCAGTATTTT. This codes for CATGTPDITDTQYF.

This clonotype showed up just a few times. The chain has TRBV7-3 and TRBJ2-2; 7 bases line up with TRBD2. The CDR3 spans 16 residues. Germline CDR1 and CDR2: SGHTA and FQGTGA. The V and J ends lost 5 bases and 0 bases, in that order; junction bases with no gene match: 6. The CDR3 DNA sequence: TGTGCCAGCAGCCCCACGGGGGGACCGAACACCGGGGAGCTGTTTTTT. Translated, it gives CASSPTGGPNTGELFF. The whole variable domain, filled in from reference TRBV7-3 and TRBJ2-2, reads GAGVSQTPSNKVTEKGKYVELRCDPISGHTALYWYRQSLGQGPEFLIYFQGTGAADDSGLPNDRFFAVRPEGSVSTLKIQRTERGDSAVYLCASSPTGGPNTGELFFGEGSRLTVL.

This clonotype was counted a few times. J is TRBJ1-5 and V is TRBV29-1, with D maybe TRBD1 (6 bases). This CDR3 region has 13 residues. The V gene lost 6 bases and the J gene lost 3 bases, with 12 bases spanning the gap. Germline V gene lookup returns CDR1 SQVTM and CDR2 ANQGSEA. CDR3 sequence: CSVRDNFNQPQHF. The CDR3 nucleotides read TGCAGCGTGCGGGACAACTTCAATCAGCCCCAGCATTTT.

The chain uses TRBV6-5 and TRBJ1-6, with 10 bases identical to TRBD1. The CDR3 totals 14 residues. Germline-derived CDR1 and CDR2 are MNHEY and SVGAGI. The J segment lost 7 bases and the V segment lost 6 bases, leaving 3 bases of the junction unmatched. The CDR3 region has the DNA TGTGCCAGCAGAGGGACAGGGGAAAATTCACCCCTCCACTTT. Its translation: CASRGTGENSPLHF.

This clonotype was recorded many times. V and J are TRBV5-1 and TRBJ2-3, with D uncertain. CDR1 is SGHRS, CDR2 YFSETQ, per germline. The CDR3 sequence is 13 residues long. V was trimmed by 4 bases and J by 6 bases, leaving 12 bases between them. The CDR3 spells CASSQRIPDTQYF. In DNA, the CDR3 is TGCGCCAGCAGCCAAAGAATACCGGATACGCAGTATTTT.

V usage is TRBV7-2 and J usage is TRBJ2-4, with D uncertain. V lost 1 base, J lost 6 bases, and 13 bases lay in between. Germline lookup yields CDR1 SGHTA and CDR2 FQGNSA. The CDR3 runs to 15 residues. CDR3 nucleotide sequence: TGTGCCAGCAGCTTAGATCCCGGTAGGATAAACATTCAGTACTTC. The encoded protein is CASSLDPGRINIQYF.